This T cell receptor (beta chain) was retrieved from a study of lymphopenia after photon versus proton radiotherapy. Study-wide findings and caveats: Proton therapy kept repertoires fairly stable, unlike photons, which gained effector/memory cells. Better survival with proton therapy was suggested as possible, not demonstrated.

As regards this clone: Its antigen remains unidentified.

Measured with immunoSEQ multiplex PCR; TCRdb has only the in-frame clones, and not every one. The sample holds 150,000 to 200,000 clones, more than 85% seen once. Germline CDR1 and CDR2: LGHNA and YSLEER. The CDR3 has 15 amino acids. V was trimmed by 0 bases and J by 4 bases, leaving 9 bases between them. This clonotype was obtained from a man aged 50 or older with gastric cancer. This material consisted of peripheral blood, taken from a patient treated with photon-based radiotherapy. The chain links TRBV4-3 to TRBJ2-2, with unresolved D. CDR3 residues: CASSQDPLSTGELFF. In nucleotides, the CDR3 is TGCGCCAGCAGCCAAGATCCTCTCTCCACCGGGGAGCTGTTTTTT.